This entry describes one T cell receptor beta chain. Its antigen is currently unknown. The data belong to a study of T cell responses to AZD1222 COVID-19 vaccine. Profiling relied on immunoSEQ multiplex PCR, and the TCRdb table lists in-frame clones only, not all of them. This sample yields approximately 150,000 clones, of which roughly 87% are seen a single time; about 5% belongs to the top ten. Germline trimming cut 4 bases from V and 3 bases from J; bases unmatched to any gene: 0. The CDR3 contains 12 residues. Germline V gene data show CDR1 as SGHVS and CDR2 as FQNEAQ. The study's findings and limits: The CD4 TCRs associated with vaccination extended across spike and predominated at 160-218 and 743-854.

The receptor comes from an adult who received the MenACWY meningococcal vaccine as a control. V is TRBV7-8 and J is TRBJ2-7; 7 bases map to TRBD1. The sample in question was peripheral blood, obtained 28 days after the second dose of the MenACWY control vaccine. CDR3 coding DNA: TGTGCCAGCAGCTGGACAGGCTACGAGCAGTACTTC. Translated, it gives CASSWTGYEQYF.